This TCR beta chain came from a study of CD8 T cells in ankylosing spondylitis. The CDR3 runs 14 residues. Germline assignment: CDR1 DFQATT and CDR2 SNEGSKA (reference sequence). V was pared by 3 bases and J by 5 bases, with 6 bases of the junction left unmatched. The sample holds a few counts of this clonotype. Antigen specificity is unknown. Quantitative barcoded 5'-RACE was used to prepare TCR beta libraries. TCRdb recomputed calls from the 5' RACE reads with MiXCR, one row per CDR3 protein. Among about 540,000 distinct CDR3 sequences, about an eighth were seen once, and the ten largest hold under 7.5%. Study findings and constraints: Earlier work had already found some motif variants in reactive arthritis synovial fluid and blood. In ankylosing spondylitis blood, a motif of roughly eight highly homologous TCR beta variants appeared characteristic.

The chain recombines TRBV20-1 with TRBJ1-4, with TRBD1 matching over 7 bases. The sequenced sample consisted of blood, either unsorted or a sorted T cell fraction (not recorded which). This receptor was taken from a male donor with ankylosing spondylitis. The CDR3 sequence is CSARGGQANEKLFF. CDR3 DNA: TGCAGTGCTAGGGGAGGACAGGCCAATGAAAAACTGTTTTTT.